This T cell receptor beta chain emerged from a study of T cells in Graves' hyperthyroidism and ophthalmopathy. Germline CDR1 is WNHNN and CDR2 is SYGVQD (reference sequence). The V segment lost 4 bases and the J segment 1 base; nucleotides outside the gene matches: 5. This CDR3 comprises 16 residues. Researchers amplified the TCR beta CDR3 regions from RNA transcripts. HTBI primers drove first-round RT-PCR of the TCR CDR3. MiXCR, applied by TCRdb to the multiplex PCR reads, yields one record per CDR3 protein. This table has around 200,000 distinct CDR3 sequences, about a sixth appearing once. This clonotype appeared many times. The antigen is not known. Stable Graves' hyperthyroidism denoted no ophthalmopathy progression over 18 months. The study enrolled patients aged 18 to 65 with newly diagnosed hyperthyroidism of under 2 months' duration. Exclusion followed for patients with uncontrolled infection, other autoimmune disease, pregnancy or lactation.

Study-level points and caveats: Peripheral blood also featured most of the thyroid clonotypes expanded above 0.001.

The sequencing input was blood. This sequence originates from a man aged 40-49 years with Graves' hyperthyroidism. The J gene is TRBJ1-1, the V gene TRBV10-1; 11 bases agree with TRBD1. The CDR3, as DNA: TGCGCCAGCAGTGCTTGGACAGGGGGCTGGAACACTGAAGCTTTCTTT. Amino acids: CASSAWTGGWNTEAFF.